The clone carrying this TCR beta chain was picked up a small number of times. Its cognate antigen is unknown. Use of 60 Vbeta and 13 Jbeta primers characterized the PCR. Per the authors' pipeline: The authors later counted some 76 million unique TCR beta chains, 9.5 million to 13 million of them shared. The data were produced by immunoSEQ multiplex PCR, yet TCRdb's version contains in-frame clones alone and is incomplete. Clonal size and the V and J genes are those of that table, whereas D and trimming came from the DNA. In the table there are approximately 110,000 clones, roughly 80% of which are singletons. The sample belongs to a study of cytomegalovirus exposure and HLA in healthy donors. Study-wide results and limits: Being productive about 90% or about 30% of the time was typical of most TCR beta V segments in an earlier analysis. The presence/absence work took it that sequencing depth was about the same across donors.

Sequences were obtained from PBMCs. The sequence came from a man aged 45-65 years in good health and CMV-seronegative.

This CDR3 reads CASTHGGADTIYF. The CDR3 DNA is TGTGCCAGCACCCACGGGGGGGCGGACACCATATATTTT. V gene TRBV6-5 combines with J gene TRBJ1-3, with D possibly matching TRBD1 (6 bases). V was clipped by 7 bases and J by 8 bases, with 15 bases between them. CDR1 and CDR2 (germline): MNHEY, SVGAGI. The CDR3 is made up of 13 amino acids.